This note documents a single T cell receptor (beta chain) sequence. Original handling: Using reference gene primer amplification, nucleated cell counts were estimated. Sequencing was performed with immunoSEQ multiplex PCR; in TCRdb, only in-frame clones are kept and a portion is missing. Clone size and V and J calls were adopted from that table, with D and trimming inferred from the DNA. The sample has some 300,000 clones, 75% to 90% seen once. These data belong to a study of blood T cell repertoires in COVID-19. Study at large: T cells, B-cell-depleted T cells, or PBMCs provided the cDNA or gDNA that served as material.

Germline trimming cut 7 bases from V and 0 bases from J; bases unmatched to any gene: 6. CDR1 and CDR2 (germline): LNHDA, SQIVND (reference sequence). This CDR3 spans 17 amino acids. Specimen: PBMCs or T cells enriched from blood (not recorded which). This chain joins TRBV19 and TRBJ2-6, with 10 bases aligning to TRBD2. This sequence originates from a woman between 40 and 50 years old who had recovered from COVID-19. Here the CDR3 reads CASTTTSGSSGANVLTF. In nucleotides, the CDR3 is TGTGCCAGTACCACGACTAGCGGGTCCTCTGGGGCCAACGTCCTGACTTTC.